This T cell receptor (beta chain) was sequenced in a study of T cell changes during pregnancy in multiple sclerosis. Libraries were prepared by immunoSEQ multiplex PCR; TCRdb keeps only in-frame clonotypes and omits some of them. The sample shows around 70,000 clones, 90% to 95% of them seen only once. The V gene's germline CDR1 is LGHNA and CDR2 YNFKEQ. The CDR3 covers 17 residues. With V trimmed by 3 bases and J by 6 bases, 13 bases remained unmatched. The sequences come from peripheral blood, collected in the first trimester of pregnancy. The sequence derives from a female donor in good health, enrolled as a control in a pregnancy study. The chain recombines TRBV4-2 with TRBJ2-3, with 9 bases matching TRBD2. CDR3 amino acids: CASSQPRPGGRVDTQYF. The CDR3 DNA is TGTGCCAGCAGCCAGCCAAGACCAGGCGGGAGGGTGGATACGCAGTATTTT.